This T cell receptor beta chain was identified during a study of T cell responses to AZD1222 COVID-19 vaccine. Study observations and caveats: The study identified only 6 or 7 AZD1222 recipients as seropositive at baseline.

The analysis combined second doses at about 4 or about 12 weeks. Concerning this clone: The antigen is not known. A much larger clone is a single base away; this may be a read error.

With 5 bases removed from V and 0 bases from J, the gap between germline ends came to 2 bases. Germline V gene lookup returns CDR1 SEHNR and CDR2 FQNEAQ (reference sequence). The CDR3 is 11 amino acids. Only in-frame clones appear in the TCRdb table, and some are missing; sequencing was by immunoSEQ multiplex PCR. The sample carries about 110,000 clones, around 87% recorded once. The rearrangement links TRBV7-9 to TRBJ2-7, with D unresolved. The material was peripheral blood, obtained 28 days after the second AZD1222 dose. The sequence derives from an adult who received the AZD1222 COVID-19 vaccine. CDR3 region: CASSNSYEQYF. The CDR3 nucleotides are TGTGCCAGCAGCAACTCCTACGAGCAGTACTTC.